Sequencing of this TCR beta chain was carried out in a study of blood T cell repertoires in COVID-19. This clone was seen at least ten times. The repertoire was sequenced with immunoSEQ multiplex PCR; TCRdb's copy has only in-frame clones and lacks some. The top ten clones hold around 1.7% of a sample with about 250,000 clones, 80% to 90% of them seen once. Germline V gene lookup returns CDR1 LNHDA and CDR2 SQIVND (reference sequence). The CDR3 runs 15 residues. V shed 4 bases, J shed 8 bases, and the junction held 7 bases outside the gene matches. Participant reports of clinical history set cohort assignment. Either two negative PCRs, clearance, or symptom resolution qualified Cohort 3 donors as recovered.

The TCR comes from a man aged 35 to 55 who had recovered from COVID-19. The V call is TRBV19, the J call TRBJ1-6; 8 bases map to TRBD1. Sequencing used PBMCs or T cells enriched from blood (not recorded which). The CDR3 is CASSTTGTGDSPLHF. As DNA, the CDR3 is TGTGCCAGTAGTACTACCGGGACAGGTGATTCACCCCTCCACTTT.